Described below is a single TCR beta chain sequence and its context. At a deep level, the assay was run. Every subset's genomic DNA went evenly onto several immunoSEQ plates. Replicate PCRs for sorted subsets used around 200 ng DNA; this equaled tens of thousands of T cell genomes. Original processing notes: Filtering differed for immunoSEQ, which gave only junction sequences without quality scores. The method was immunoSEQ multiplex PCR; TCRdb's version includes in-frame clones alone and lacks a portion of them. V and J calls plus clone size are reproduced from that table; the DNA served to infer D and trimming. Among hundreds of thousands of clones listed, around 93% were seen once. Trimming removed 1 base at V and 3 bases at J, with 16 bases between. The CDR3 loop spans 16 amino acids. Germline CDR1 SGHNT, CDR2 YENEEA. The data stem from a study of shared clonotypes between healthy human individuals.

In the naive CD8 group, cells lacked CD45RO and were positively selected for CCR7, so terminally differentiated effector memory CD45RA+ cells were left out. This receptor was taken from a man between 25 and 39 years old in good health. Material for sequencing was naive CD8+ T cells sorted from blood. The chain is built from TRBV11-3 and TRBJ2-7; possibly TRBD1 for D (6 bases). DNA for the CDR3: TGTGCCAGCAGCTTAGGGCGGACAGACTCTATCTACGAGCAGTACTTC. Amino acids: CASSLGRTDSIYEQYF.